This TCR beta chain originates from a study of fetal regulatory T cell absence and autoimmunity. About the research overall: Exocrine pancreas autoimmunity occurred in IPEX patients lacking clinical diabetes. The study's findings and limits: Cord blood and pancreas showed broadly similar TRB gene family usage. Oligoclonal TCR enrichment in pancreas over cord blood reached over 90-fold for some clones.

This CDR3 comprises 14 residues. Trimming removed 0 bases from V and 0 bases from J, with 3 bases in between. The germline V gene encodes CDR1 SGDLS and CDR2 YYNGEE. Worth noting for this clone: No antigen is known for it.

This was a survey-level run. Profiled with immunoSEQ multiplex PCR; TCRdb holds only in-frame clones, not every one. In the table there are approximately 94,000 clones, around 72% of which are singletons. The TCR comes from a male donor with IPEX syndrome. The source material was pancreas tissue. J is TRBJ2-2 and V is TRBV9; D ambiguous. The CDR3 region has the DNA TGTGCCAGCAGCGTAGGGACGAACACCGGGGAGCTGTTTTTT. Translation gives CASSVGTNTGELFF.